The T cell receptor beta chain under discussion was sequenced for a study of graft-versus-host responses after intestinal transplantation. The repertoire was sequenced with immunoSEQ multiplex PCR; TCRdb's copy has only in-frame clones and lacks some. The repertoire holds about 110,000 clones, 93% seen once, with around 0.55% in the top ten. A word on this clone: Its target is unknown.

CDR3 size: 16 residues. Losses at the gene ends were 6 bases for V and 0 bases for J; bases not matched to a gene: 8. Germline CDR1 and CDR2: LNHDA and SQIVND (reference sequence). The chain joins TRBV19 to TRBJ1-5; 7 bases agree with TRBD1. Source: unstimulated CD8+ T cells sorted from spleen or lymph node cells, taken before intestinal transplant. The receptor was isolated from a human donor who received an intestinal transplant. CDR3 sequence (DNA): TGTGCCAGTAGCCTGGGACAGACCTATAGCAATCAGCCCCAGCATTTT. Protein sequence: CASSLGQTYSNQPQHF.